The 24 T cell receptor beta chains listed next were all sequenced from one sample in a study of patients and donors after allogeneic stem cell transplantation (TCRdb year 2020). The library was made by RT-PCR. The instrument was a NextSeq 550. The raw public data were reprocessed by TCRdb itself: fastp quality trimming at Q25, MiXCR clonotype calling, in-frame beta chains only. Each record represents a unique CDR3 protein, reported with the most common genes and DNA among its rows. For this sample the table gives a few hundred thousand distinct CDR3 sequences, of which about 37% were detected only once. 11% of the sample rests with the top ten. Sequenced input: blood, either unsorted or a sorted T cell fraction (not recorded which). Source of these receptors: a human donor who was either an allogeneic HSCT recipient or a stem cell or donor lymphocyte infusion donor (not recorded which). It is not recorded whose cells these are; they may come from a transplant donor.

The chain combines TRBV7-2 with TRBJ2-4, with no clear D. V was trimmed by 2 bases and J by 0 bases, leaving 8 bases between them. The CDR3 covers 15 residues. From germline, CDR1 is SGHTA and CDR2 FQGNSA. Written as DNA, the CDR3 is TGTGCCAGCAGCTTACAGATTCTAGCCAAAAACATTCAGTACTTC. It specifies CASSLQILAKNIQYF.

V and J are TRBV28 and TRBJ1-5, with 8 positions matching TRBD1. After removal of 6 bases from V and 0 bases from J, the junction contained 13 bases not matched to a gene. The CDR3 runs 18 residues. CDR1 MDHEN and CDR2 SYDVKM come from the germline V gene. DNA of the CDR3: TGTGCCAGCAGCCGACGGACAGGGAAAGTTCATAGCAATCAGCCCCAGCATTTT. Translation: CASSRRTGKVHSNQPQHF.

CDR3 nucleotides: TGTGCCAGCAGCAAACGAGCAGGGGGCGAGACCCAGTACTTC. It translates to CASSKRAGGETQYF. The chain carries TRBV7-9 and TRBJ2-5; 8 bases are a match to TRBD1. V shed 5 bases, J shed 5 bases, and the junction held 7 bases outside the gene matches. The CDR3 contains 14 residues. The germline V gene has CDR1 SEHNR and CDR2 FQNEAQ (reference sequence). Complete variable domain (other parts from reference TRBV7-9 and TRBJ2-5): DTGVSQNPRHKITKRGQNVTFRCDPISEHNRLYWYRQTLGQGPEFLTYFQNEAQLEKSRLLSDRFSAERPKGSFSTLEIQRTEQGDSAMYLCASSKRAGGETQYFGPGTRLLVL.

The chain couples TRBV7-8 to TRBJ1-2; unclear D gene. The V end lost 1 base, the J end lost 7 bases, and 7 bases lay between the germline ends. Germline loops: CDR1 SGHVS, CDR2 FQNEAQ. The CDR3 contains 12 residues. The CDR3 nucleotides are TGTGCCAGCAGCTTAGGAGGGCCTGGCTACACCTTC. Translating it yields CASSLGGPGYTF.

This clonotype was seen a handful of times. V usage is TRBV27 and J usage is TRBJ2-3; D tentatively fits TRBD1 or TRBD2 (5 bases each). Germline values: CDR1 MNHEY, CDR2 SMNVEV (reference sequence). The CDR3 is 18 residues long. V was cut by 3 bases and J by 4 bases, with 23 bases left in between. The CDR3 DNA follows: TGTGCCAGCAGTTTTCTAATCCCGACAGCTCCCGGGGCAGATACGCAGTATTTT. Protein sequence: CASSFLIPTAPGADTQYF.

The table lists this clonotype with a few counts. The J gene is TRBJ1-5, the V gene TRBV6-2 or TRBV6-3, with TRBD1 matching 11 bases. The CDR3 sequence is 15 residues long. The germline V gene encodes CDR1 MNHEY and CDR2 SVGEGT. V trimming: 7 bases; J trimming: 6 bases; junction bases outside the gene matches: 8. The CDR3 sequence: CASTPFGTGGQPQHF. The CDR3 DNA sequence: TGTGCCAGCACTCCATTCGGGACAGGGGGTCAGCCCCAGCATTTT.

This clonotype was observed a few times. In nucleotides, the CDR3 is TGCAGTGCTAGGACGATGAGAGGGCGTGGCGGCTACACCTTC. Its protein product is CSARTMRGRGGYTF. The chain joins TRBV20-1 to TRBJ1-2, with D unclear. The CDR3 is 14 amino acids. V lost 3 bases, J lost 8 bases, and 19 bases lay in between. The germline CDR1 and CDR2 sequences are DFQATT and SNEGSKA (reference sequence).

This chain links TRBV29-1 with TRBJ1-1; 8 bases map to TRBD1. There are 12 residues in the CDR3. The junction had 2 bases not matched to a gene; V was cut back by 5 bases and J by 3 bases. From germline, CDR1 is SQVTM and CDR2 ANQGSEA. CDR3 in amino acids: CSVNRGYTEAFF. CDR3 DNA sequence: TGCAGCGTTAACAGGGGGTACACTGAAGCTTTCTTT.

This clonotype was detected a few times. The rearrangement uses TRBV28 and TRBJ1-1; TRBD1 matches 9 bases. The V gene's germline CDR1 is MDHEN and CDR2 SYDVKM. CDR3 length: 15 residues. V lost 2 bases to trimming and J lost 1 base; unmatched junction nucleotides: 2. CDR3 region: CASSLGTGSNTEAFF. CDR3 DNA sequence: TGTGCCAGCAGTTTAGGGACAGGGTCGAACACTGAAGCTTTCTTT.

V usage is TRBV29-1 and J usage is TRBJ2-5; D is possibly TRBD1 or TRBD2 (6 bases each). This CDR3 is 14 amino acids long. V was pared by 5 bases and J by 6 bases, with 19 bases between. CDR1 SQVTM and CDR2 ANQGSEA come from the germline V gene. CDR3 nucleotides: TGCAGCGTTTGTCGTTCTGTGGGGGGCAAGACCCAGTACTTC. Translation: CSVCRSVGGKTQYF.

V is TRBV20-1 and J is TRBJ1-2; TRBD1 might be the D (5 bases). The length of the CDR3 is 11 residues. Trimming took 6 bases from V and 8 from J, leaving 13 bases between them. Germline V gives CDR1 DFQATT, CDR2 SNEGSKA (reference sequence). The CDR3 DNA reads as TGCAGTGCGGGGGACGAGTTGGGCTACACCTTC. This encodes CSAGDELGYTF.

This chain uses TRBV29-1 with TRBJ2-1, with TRBD1 as a possible D gene (6 bases). Germline V gene lookup returns CDR1 SQVTM and CDR2 ANQGSEA. V lost 7 bases and J 10 bases, leaving 23 bases between the germline ends. CDR3 size: 14 residues. The CDR3 sequence: CSAHTPGQGEEQFF. Here the CDR3 DNA reads TGCAGCGCCCATACGCCGGGACAAGGGGAGGAGCAGTTCTTC.

The DNA for the CDR3 is TGTGCCACCAGCAGAGATGGGCAGTTCCAGCCCCAGCATTTT. Translation gives CATSRDGQFQPQHF. V usage is TRBV15 and J usage is TRBJ1-5; D remains unclear. V lost 0 bases to trimming and J lost 7 bases, with 10 bases between them. Germline CDR1 reads LNHNV; CDR2 reads YYDKDF (reference sequence). The CDR3 has 14 amino acids.

This clonotype was picked up a small number of times. The chain is built from TRBV27 and TRBJ1-5; maybe TRBD1 (5 bases). Between the trimmed V and J ends, which lost 5 bases and 6 bases, there was a span of 11 bases. From germline, CDR1 is MNHEY and CDR2 SMNVEV (reference sequence). This CDR3 is 13 amino acids long. The CDR3 spells CASSLTTGQPQHF. CDR3 in DNA: TGTGCCAGCAGTCTAACTACAGGTCAGCCCCAGCATTTT.

The chain uses TRBV5-1 and TRBJ1-3; TRBD1 aligns across 9 bases. V shed 2 bases, J shed 1 base, and the junction held 10 bases outside the gene matches. The germline V gene has CDR1 SGHRS and CDR2 YFSETQ. The CDR3 spans 18 residues. This CDR3 is CASSLGGQGISSGNTIYF. In DNA, the CDR3 is TGCGCCAGCAGCTTAGGGGGACAGGGAATTTCATCTGGAAACACCATATATTTT.

J is TRBJ2-1 and V is TRBV4-3; D possibly uses TRBD1 or TRBD2 (5 bases each). Germline V lookup: CDR1 LGHNA, CDR2 YSLEER. The CDR3 runs 20 residues. Trimming shortened V by 0 bases and J by 2 bases, and 23 bases separated the two germline ends. For the CDR3, the DNA is TGCGCCAGCAGCCAAGATGCTACTTATGGGACGATTACAGCCTACAATGAGCAGTTCTTC. It specifies CASSQDATYGTITAYNEQFF.

The V call is TRBV6-5, the J call TRBJ1-1; a possible D gene is TRBD1 (6 bases). The V end was cut by 5 bases, the J end by 4 bases, with 23 bases between. Per the germline V gene, CDR1 is MNHEY and CDR2 is SVGAGI. This CDR3 has 17 residues. The CDR3 bases are TGTGCCAGCAGTCCTCCAACCGGAACAGGGCATAGCACTGAAGCTTTCTTT. It translates to CASSPPTGTGHSTEAFF.

This chain joins TRBV4-3 and TRBJ2-3; TRBD1 matches 9 bases. This CDR3 contains 15 residues. After removal of 4 bases from V and 3 bases from J, the junction contained 5 bases not matched to a gene. The germline CDR1 and CDR2 sequences are LGHNA and YSLEER. The CDR3 sequence is CASSLRDRETDTQYF. As DNA, the CDR3 is TGCGCCAGCAGCCTCCGGGACAGGGAAACAGATACGCAGTATTTT.

This clonotype was detected only a few times. J is TRBJ2-7 and V is TRBV4-3; the D gene is possibly TRBD1 (6 bases). The germline V and J ends were trimmed by 4 bases and 4 bases, with 11 bases remaining between them. The CDR3 is 13 amino acids. Germline values: CDR1 LGHNA, CDR2 YSLEER. CDR3 residues: CASSPDREYEQYF. CDR3 coding DNA: TGCGCCAGCAGCCCGGACAGAGAGTACGAGCAGTACTTC.

CDR3 protein: CASRGTTYGYTF. In nucleotides, the CDR3 is TGCGCCAGCAGAGGGACGACTTATGGCTACACCTTC. The chain couples TRBV5-1 to TRBJ1-2, with a possible D match to TRBD1 (5 bases). CDR1 SGHRS and CDR2 YFSETQ come from the germline V gene. V lost 5 bases to trimming and J lost 5 bases, with 10 bases between them. CDR3 length: 12 residues.

In its sample, this clonotype was seen once. V and J are TRBV19 and TRBJ1-2, with no clear D. This CDR3 is 13 amino acids long. V shed 7 bases and J shed 4 bases, with 13 bases lying between them. The germline V gene encodes CDR1 LNHDA and CDR2 SQIVND (reference sequence). The CDR3 spells CASNGRRGYGYTF. The CDR3 nucleotides read TGTGCCAGTAATGGCAGGCGGGGCTATGGCTACACCTTC.

V and J are TRBV27 and TRBJ1-3; D gene ambiguous. Germline V gives CDR1 MNHEY, CDR2 SMNVEV (reference sequence). Trimming removed 4 bases at V and 0 bases at J, with 13 bases between. CDR3 length equals 16 residues. CDR3 DNA: TGTGCCAGCAGTTCCCTCGTTGGGAGCTCTGGAAACACCATATATTTT. Residues: CASSSLVGSSGNTIYF.

In its sample, this clonotype was seen a few times. The J gene is TRBJ2-2, the V gene TRBV12-3 or TRBV12-4; D is uncertain. V lost 8 bases and J 1 base, leaving 8 bases between the germline ends. This CDR3 region has 13 residues. The CDR3 DNA reads TGTGCCAGCCTTTGGGGGAACACCGGGGAGCTGTTTTTT. Its protein product is CASLWGNTGELFF.

The chain links TRBV12-3 or TRBV12-4 to TRBJ1-4; D is uncertain. The CDR3 spans 13 residues. The V gene lost 3 bases and the J gene lost 17 bases, with 19 bases spanning the gap. CDR3 nucleotide sequence: TGTGCCAGCAGTTTGGCCAACTCCAGGCGTCCCTTTTTT. Translating gives CASSLANSRRPFF.